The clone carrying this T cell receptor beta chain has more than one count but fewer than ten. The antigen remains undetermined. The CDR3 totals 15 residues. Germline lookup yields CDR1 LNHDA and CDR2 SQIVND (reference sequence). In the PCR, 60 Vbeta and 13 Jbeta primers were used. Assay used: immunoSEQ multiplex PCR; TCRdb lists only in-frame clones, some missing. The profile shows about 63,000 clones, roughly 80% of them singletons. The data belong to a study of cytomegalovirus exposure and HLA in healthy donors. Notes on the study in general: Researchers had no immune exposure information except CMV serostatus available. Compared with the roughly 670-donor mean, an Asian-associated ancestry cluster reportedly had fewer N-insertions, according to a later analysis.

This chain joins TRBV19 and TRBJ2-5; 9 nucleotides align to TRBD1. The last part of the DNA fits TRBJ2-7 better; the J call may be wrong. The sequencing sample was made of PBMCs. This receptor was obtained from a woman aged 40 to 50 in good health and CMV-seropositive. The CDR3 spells CASSLGTGMAYEQYF. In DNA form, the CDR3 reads TGTGCCAGTAGTCTCGGGACAGGGATGGCCTACGAGCAGTACTTC.